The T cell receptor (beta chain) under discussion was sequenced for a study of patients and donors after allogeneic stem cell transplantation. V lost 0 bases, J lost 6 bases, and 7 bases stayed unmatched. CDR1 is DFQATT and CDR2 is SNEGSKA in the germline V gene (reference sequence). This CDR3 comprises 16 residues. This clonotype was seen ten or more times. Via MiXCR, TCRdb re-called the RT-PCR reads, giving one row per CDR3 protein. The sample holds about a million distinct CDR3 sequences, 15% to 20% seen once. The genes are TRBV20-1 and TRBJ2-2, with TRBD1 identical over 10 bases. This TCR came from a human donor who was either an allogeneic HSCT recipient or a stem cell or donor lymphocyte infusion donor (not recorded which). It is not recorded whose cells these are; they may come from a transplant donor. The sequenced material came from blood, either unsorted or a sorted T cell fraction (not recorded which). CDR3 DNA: TGCAGTGCTAGAGATCTCCGGACAGGGGGTTCCGGGGAGCTGTTTTTT. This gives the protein CSARDLRTGGSGELFF.